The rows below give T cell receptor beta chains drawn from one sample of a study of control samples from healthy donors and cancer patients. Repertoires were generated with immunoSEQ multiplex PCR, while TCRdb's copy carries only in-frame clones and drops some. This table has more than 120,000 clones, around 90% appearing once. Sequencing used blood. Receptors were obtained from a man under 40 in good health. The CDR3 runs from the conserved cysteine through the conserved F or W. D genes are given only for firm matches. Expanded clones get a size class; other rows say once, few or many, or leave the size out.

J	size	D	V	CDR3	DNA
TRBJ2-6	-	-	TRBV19	CASSTGASGGSGANVLTF	TGTGCCAGTAGTACAGGTGCCAGTGGGGGCTCTGGGGCCAACGTCCTGACTTTC
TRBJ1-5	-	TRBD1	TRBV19	CASSPSGGVLQPQHF	TGTGCCAGTAGCCCATCAGGGGGCGTGCTTCAGCCCCAGCATTTT
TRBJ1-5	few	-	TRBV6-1	CASSEKGGNSNQPQHF	TGTGCCAGCAGTGAAAAGGGGGGGAATAGCAATCAGCCCCAGCATTTT
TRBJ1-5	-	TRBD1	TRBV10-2	CASSDVMDQGADQPQHF	TGCGCCAGCAGTGATGTGATGGATCAGGGGGCGGATCAGCCCCAGCATTTT
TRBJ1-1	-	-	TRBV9	CASSPLEDTEAFF	TGTGCCAGCAGCCCCCTCGAGGACACTGAAGCTTTCTTT
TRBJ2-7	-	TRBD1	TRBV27	CASLSRGTGSFEQYF	TGTGCCAGCCTCTCGAGGGGGACAGGGTCGTTCGAGCAGTACTTC
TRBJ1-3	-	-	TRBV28	CASRGSGNTIYF	TGTGCCAGCAGGGGCTCTGGAAACACCATATATTTT
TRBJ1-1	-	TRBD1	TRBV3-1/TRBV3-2	CASSPRDREELAFF	TGTGCCAGCAGCCCGAGGGACAGGGAAGAACTGGCTTTCTTT
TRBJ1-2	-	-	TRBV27	CASSSRGYYGYTF	TGTGCCAGCAGTTCGCGGGGTTACTATGGCTACACCTTC
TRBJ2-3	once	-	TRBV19	CASSIGGTDTQYF	TGTGCCAGTAGTATTGGTGGCACAGATACGCAGTATTTT
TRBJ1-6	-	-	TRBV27	CASSLSGGGYNSPLHF	TGTGCCAGCAGTTTATCGGGAGGGGGGTATAATTCACCCCTCCACTTT
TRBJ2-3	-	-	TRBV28	CASSPIGTFSDTQYF	TGTGCCAGCAGTCCGATAGGGACTTTCTCGGATACGCAGTATTTT
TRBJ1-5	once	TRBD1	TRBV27	CASSLDRGSNQPQHF	TGTGCCAGCAGTTTAGACAGGGGGTCGAATCAGCCCCAGCATTTT
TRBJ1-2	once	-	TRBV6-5	CASTRLGANYGYTF	TGTGCCAGTACCCGTCTGGGAGCTAACTATGGCTACACCTTC
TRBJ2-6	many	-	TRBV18	CASSPLGQSNSGANVLTF	TGTGCCAGCTCACCTCTAGGACAGAGCAACTCTGGGGCCAACGTCCTGACTTTC
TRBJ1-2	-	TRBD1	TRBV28	CASRIPGQVLANYGYTF	TGTGCCAGCAGGATACCCGGACAGGTCCTAGCTAACTATGGCTACACCTTC
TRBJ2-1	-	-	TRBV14	CASSQDLLGEQFF	TGTGCCAGCAGCCAAGATCTTCTAGGCGAGCAGTTCTTC
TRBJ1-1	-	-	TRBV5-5	CASRAGGAGTEAFF	TGTGCCAGCAGGGCGGGGGGGGCCGGGACTGAAGCTTTCTTT
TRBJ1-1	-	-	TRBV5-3	CARSLATENTEAFF	TGTGCCAGAAGCCTAGCAACTGAGAACACTGAAGCTTTCTTT
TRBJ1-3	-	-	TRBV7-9	CASSPPGDTIYF	TGTGCCAGCAGCCCCCCCGGGGACACCATATATTTT
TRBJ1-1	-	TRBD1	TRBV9	CASSVVYPGGGSAEAFF	TGTGCCAGCAGCGTAGTTTACCCAGGGGGAGGTAGTGCTGAAGCTTTCTTT
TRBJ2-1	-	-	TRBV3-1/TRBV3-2	CASSPRGTVDEQFF	TGTGCCAGCAGCCCCCGGGGGACGGTGGATGAGCAGTTCTTC
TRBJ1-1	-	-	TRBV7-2	CASSFKGLRTTEAFF	TGTGCCAGCAGCTTTAAGGGATTAAGAACCACTGAAGCTTTCTTT
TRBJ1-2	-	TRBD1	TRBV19	CASSMLTGDGYTF	TGTGCCAGTAGTATGCTAACAGGGGATGGCTACACCTTC
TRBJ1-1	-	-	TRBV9	CASSVVGDTEAFF	TGTGCCAGCAGCGTAGTAGGAGACACTGAAGCTTTCTTT
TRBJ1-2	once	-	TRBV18	CASSPAVREKYGYTF	TGTGCCAGCTCACCAGCTGTCAGGGAAAAGTATGGCTACACCTTC
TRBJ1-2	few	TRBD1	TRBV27	CASSYYMGGTGRHYGYTF	TGTGCCAGCAGTTATTATATGGGAGGGACAGGGCGTCACTATGGCTACACCTTC
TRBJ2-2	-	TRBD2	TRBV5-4	CASSPGLASPGELFF	TGTGCCAGCAGCCCCGGACTAGCTTCGCCCGGGGAGCTGTTTTTT
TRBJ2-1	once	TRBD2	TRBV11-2	CASSQTSGGVSYNEQFF	TGTGCCAGCAGCCAAACTAGCGGGGGGGTTTCCTACAATGAGCAGTTCTTC
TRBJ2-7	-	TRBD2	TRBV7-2	CASSRGGLAGGNYEQYF	TGTGCCAGCAGCCGCGGGGGACTAGCGGGGGGAAACTACGAGCAGTACTTC
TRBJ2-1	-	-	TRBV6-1	CASSEQGSYNEQFF	TGTGCCAGCAGTGAACAGGGCTCCTACAATGAGCAGTTCTTC
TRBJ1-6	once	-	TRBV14	CASSQVAGGGAPLHF	TGTGCCAGCAGCCAAGTGGCGGGGGGGGGTGCACCCCTCCACTTT
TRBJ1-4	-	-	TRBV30	CAWSKSQAKEKLFF	TGTGCCTGGAGTAAGTCCCAAGCAAAGGAAAAACTGTTTTTT
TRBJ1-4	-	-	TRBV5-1	CASSLGLTNEKLFF	TGCGCCAGCAGCTTGGGGCTGACTAATGAAAAACTGTTTTTT
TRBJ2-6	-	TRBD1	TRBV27	CASSQQGDSGANVLTF	TGTGCCAGCAGCCAACAGGGGGACTCTGGGGCCAACGTCCTGACTTTC
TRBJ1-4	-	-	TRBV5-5	CASSLDSGSTTNEKLFF	TGTGCCAGCAGCTTGGACAGTGGGTCAACAACTAATGAAAAACTGTTTTTT
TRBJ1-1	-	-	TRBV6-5	CASSYSGGPAFF	TGTGCCAGCAGTTACTCGGGGGGGCCGGCTTTCTTT
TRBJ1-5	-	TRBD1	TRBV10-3	CAISGQGAPNQPQHF	TGTGCCATCAGTGGACAGGGGGCGCCCAATCAGCCCCAGCATTTT
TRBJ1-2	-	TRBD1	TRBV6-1	CASSEGVTGSYGYTF	TGTGCCAGCAGTGAAGGGGTGACAGGGTCCTATGGCTACACCTTC
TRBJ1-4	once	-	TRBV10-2	CASIPGPPPRGATNEKLFF	TGCGCCAGCATCCCGGGCCCTCCTCCAAGGGGCGCAACTAATGAAAAACTGTTTTTT
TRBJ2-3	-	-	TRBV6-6	CASSYPPDGTDTQYF	TGTGCCAGCAGTTACCCCCCTGATGGCACAGATACGCAGTATTTT
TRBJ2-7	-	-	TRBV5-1	CASSGFYEQYF	TGCGCCAGCAGCGGGTTTTACGAGCAGTACTTC
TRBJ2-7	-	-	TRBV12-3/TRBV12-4	CASSWTRSYEQYF	TGTGCCAGCAGTTGGACACGCTCCTACGAGCAGTACTTC
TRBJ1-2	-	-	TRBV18	CASSPPGLNYGYTF	TGTGCCAGCTCACCACCTGGACTCAACTATGGCTACACCTTC
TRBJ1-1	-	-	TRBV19	CASSKRTGTGGTEAFF	TGTGCCAGTAGTAAAAGGACCGGGACTGGGGGCACTGAAGCTTTCTTT
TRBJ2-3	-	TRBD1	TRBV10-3	CAIRGREGATDTQYF	TGTGCCATCCGTGGCCGTGAGGGGGCCACAGATACGCAGTATTTT
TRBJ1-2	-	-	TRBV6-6	CASSGMDYGYTF	TGTGCCAGCTCAGGGATGGACTATGGCTACACCTTC
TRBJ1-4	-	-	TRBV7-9	CASSTKQGPGATNEKLFF	TGTGCCAGCAGCACAAAACAGGGCCCGGGGGCAACTAATGAAAAACTGTTTTTT